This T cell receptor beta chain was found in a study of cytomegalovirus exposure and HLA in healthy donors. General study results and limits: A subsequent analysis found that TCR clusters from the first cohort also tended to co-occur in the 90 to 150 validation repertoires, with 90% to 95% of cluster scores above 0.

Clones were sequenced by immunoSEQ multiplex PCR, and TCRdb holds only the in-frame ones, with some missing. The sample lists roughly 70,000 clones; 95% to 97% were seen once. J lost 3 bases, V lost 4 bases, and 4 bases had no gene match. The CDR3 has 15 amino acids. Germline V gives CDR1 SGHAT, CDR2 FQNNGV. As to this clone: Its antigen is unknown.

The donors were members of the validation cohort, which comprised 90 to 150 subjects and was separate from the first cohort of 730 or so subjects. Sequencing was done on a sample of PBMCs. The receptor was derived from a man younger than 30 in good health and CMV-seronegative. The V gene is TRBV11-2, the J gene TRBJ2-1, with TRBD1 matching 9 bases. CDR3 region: CASSSGTGHYNEQFF. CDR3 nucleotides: TGTGCCAGCAGCTCCGGGACAGGGCACTACAATGAGCAGTTCTTC.